These T cell receptor beta chains were read from a single sample in a study of CD8 T cells in ankylosing spondylitis. Each CDR3 protein is one row after TCRdb ran MiXCR on the 5' RACE reads. The table lists over 200,000 distinct CDR3 sequences, about 16% of them singletons. Input material: blood, either unsorted or a sorted T cell fraction (not recorded which). The receptors stem from a male donor with ankylosing spondylitis. The CDR3 runs from the conserved cysteine through the conserved F or W. D genes are given only for firm matches. Clone size appears in some rows only: once, few, many, or a class for an expanded clone.

TRBJ2-1,TRBV19,.,TRBD2,TGTGCCAGTAGTATTGGGCTAGCGGGGGGGCATGAGCAGTTCTTC,CASSIGLAGGHEQFF
TRBJ1-1,TRBV19,few,.,TGTGCCAGTAGAACCGGGACGAAGGAGGCTTTCTTT,CASRTGTKEAFF
TRBJ2-7,TRBV12-3/TRBV12-4,many,TRBD1,TGTGCCAGCAGTTTAAGTCCCCTGGGACAGTTCTACGAGCAGTACTTC,CASSLSPLGQFYEQYF
TRBJ2-2,TRBV3-1,.,TRBD2,TGTGCCAGCAGCCAAATAGGACTAGCGGGAGATGCGGACACCGGGGAGCTGTTTTTT,CASSQIGLAGDADTGELFF
TRBJ2-7,TRBV20-1,.,.,TGCAGTGCTAGAGATACAGGGCGTCGTTACGAGCAGTACTTC,CSARDTGRRYEQYF
TRBJ2-1,TRBV12-3/TRBV12-4,few,.,TGTGCCAGCAGTGGGTGGAATGAGCAGTTCTTC,CASSGWNEQFF
TRBJ2-7,TRBV4-1,.,.,TGCGCCAGCAGCCAAGGGGGAGAAGGGTTTCCCTACGAGCAGTACTTC,CASSQGGEGFPYEQYF
TRBJ2-1,TRBV6-2/TRBV6-3,.,.,TGTGCCAGCAGAACCAGGGACTCGTACTCCTACAATGAGCAGTTCTTC,CASRTRDSYSYNEQFF
TRBJ2-7,TRBV6-5,.,TRBD1,TGTGCCAGCAGTTACTCAAGTCGGGACAGCTCCTACGAGCAGTACTTC,CASSYSSRDSSYEQYF
TRBJ2-3,TRBV29-1,many,.,TGCAGCGTTGAAGCCCCAACTGGGCGATACACAGATACGCAGTATTTT,CSVEAPTGRYTDTQYF
TRBJ1-3,TRBV6-5,.,.,TGTGCCAGCAGTTACTCGGGAGGGGCTGGTGACACCATATATTTT,CASSYSGGAGDTIYF
TRBJ2-1,TRBV19,.,.,TGTGCCAGTATCGGGGGACCGTCAAGGGGTGAGCAGTTCTTC,CASIGGPSRGEQFF
TRBJ2-1,TRBV29-1,few,.,TGCAGCGTTGAGGCGGTTGTCTACAATGAGCAGTTCTTC,CSVEAVVYNEQFF
TRBJ2-1,TRBV2,few,.,TGTGCCAGTTCGACAGGTACCTACAATGAGCAGTTCTTC,CASSTGTYNEQFF
TRBJ2-7,TRBV5-1,few,TRBD1,TGCGCCAGCAGCTTGGGGACAGGGACGATCGAGCAGTACTTC,CASSLGTGTIEQYF
TRBJ2-7,TRBV9,.,.,TGTGCCAGCAGCGGTCGCAGGGACACCTACGAGCAGTACTTC,CASSGRRDTYEQYF
TRBJ2-2,TRBV12-3/TRBV12-4,few,.,TGTGCCAGTGAATGGGGGACCGGGGAGCTGTTTTTT,CASEWGTGELFF
TRBJ2-7,TRBV5-6,many,.,TGTGCCAGCAGTTTCTCGAGCTCCTACGAGCAGTACTTC,CASSFSSSYEQYF
TRBJ1-1,TRBV12-3/TRBV12-4,.,.,TGTGCCAGCAGTTTCCCCCAAGGTGAAGCTTTCTTT,CASSFPQGEAFF
TRBJ1-1,TRBV27,few,TRBD1,TGTGCCAGCAGTGCCCGGGACAGGGGGCTTTCGGACACTGAAGCTTTCTTT,CASSARDRGLSDTEAFF
TRBJ1-1,TRBV6-1,few,TRBD1,TGTGCCAGCAGTGAAAGCCGACAGGGGGGGACTGAAGCTTTCTTT,CASSESRQGGTEAFF
TRBJ2-1,TRBV12-3/TRBV12-4,.,TRBD1,TGTGCCACCGGGACAGAACACAATGAGCAGTTCTTC,CATGTEHNEQFF
TRBJ2-1,TRBV13,.,.,TGTGCCAGCAGCCCGGAGGGGGGCCACAATGAGCAGTTCTTC,CASSPEGGHNEQFF
TRBJ2-7,TRBV28,many,.,TGTGCCAGCAGCCTCCACCGGAGCTCCTACGAGCAGTACTTC,CASSLHRSSYEQYF
TRBJ2-1,TRBV7-9,few,.,TGTGCCAGCAGCGACCGGGACGCAGCCTACAATGAGCAGTTCTTC,CASSDRDAAYNEQFF
TRBJ2-2,TRBV27,few,TRBD2,TGTGCCAGCAGTTTAATTCCGATGGGGGAGGGCACCGGGGAGCTGTTTTTT,CASSLIPMGEGTGELFF
TRBJ2-3,TRBV11-2,.,.,TGTGCCAGCACCAGGGGGGGGATCACAGATACGCAGTATTTT,CASTRGGITDTQYF
TRBJ2-1,TRBV4-1,.,.,TGCGCCAGCAGCCAAGCCGGTAATGAGCAGTTCTTC,CASSQAGNEQFF
TRBJ2-2,TRBV15,.,.,TGTGCCACCAGCAGAGATAACACCGGGGAGCTGTTTTTT,CATSRDNTGELFF
TRBJ2-1,TRBV19,few,.,TGTGCCAGTAGTATGGCACCCGCCTACAATGAGCAGTTCTTC,CASSMAPAYNEQFF
TRBJ2-3,TRBV21-1,.,.,TGTGCCAGCAGCACCCCGGGTTGGCGGGGGGATTGCACAGATACGCAGTATTTT,CASSTPGWRGDCTDTQYF
TRBJ2-1,TRBV6-2/TRBV6-3,few,.,TGTGCCAGCAGCCACCGGGACCCTGGGTCCTACAATGAGCAGTTCTTC,CASSHRDPGSYNEQFF
TRBJ2-1,TRBV20-1,.,TRBD1,TGCAGTGCCGGGACAGCCTACAATGAGCAGTTCTTC,CSAGTAYNEQFF
TRBJ2-3,TRBV5-6,few,.,TGTGCCAGCAGCTTGCAGCCTACAGATACGCAGTATTTT,CASSLQPTDTQYF
TRBJ2-3,TRBV6-1,.,TRBD2,TGTGCCAGCAGTGTACCTTCGACTAGCGGGGCTTTCACAGATACGCAGTATTTT,CASSVPSTSGAFTDTQYF
TRBJ1-2,TRBV7-9,.,.,TGTGCCAGCAGCCTAACATGGGACTATGGCTACACCTTC,CASSLTWDYGYTF
TRBJ2-7,TRBV30,.,.,TGTGCCTGGAGTGACGAGAGCTCCTACGAGCAGTACTTC,CAWSDESSYEQYF
TRBJ2-3,TRBV6-4,few,.,TGTGCCAGCAGCCCCGTACTAGCACCTGGGATCACAGATACGCAGTATTTT,CASSPVLAPGITDTQYF
TRBJ1-1,TRBV7-2,.,TRBD1,TGTGCCAGCAGCGCCCGGACAGGGATTACTGAAGCTTTCTTT,CASSARTGITEAFF
TRBJ2-1,TRBV12-3/TRBV12-4,.,TRBD1,TGTGCCAGCGAGGGACAGATGTACAATGAGCAGTTCTTC,CASEGQMYNEQFF
TRBJ1-2,TRBV4-3,few,TRBD1,TGCGCCAGCAGCCAAGATGGCTGGCAGGGGGCAGTGTATGGCTACACCTTC,CASSQDGWQGAVYGYTF
TRBJ2-2,TRBV29-1,.,.,TGCAGCGCTGAGGGGGACACCGGGGAGCTGTTTTTT,CSAEGDTGELFF
TRBJ1-1,TRBV27,few,TRBD1,TGTGCCAGCAGTAAACAGGGGGCGGGGACTGAAGCTTTCTTT,CASSKQGAGTEAFF
TRBJ1-4,TRBV7-6,.,.,TGTGCCAGCAGAGGGACACCTGATTGGGGTGAAAAACTGTTTTTT,CASRGTPDWGEKLFF
TRBJ2-7,TRBV20-1,.,.,TGCAGTGCTCGGGCTCAGGGATCGGAAGACGAGCAGTACTTC,CSARAQGSEDEQYF
TRBJ2-5,TRBV7-2,.,.,TGTGCCAGCAGCTTAGATTCTGGAACTACAGAGACCCAGTACTTC,CASSLDSGTTETQYF
TRBJ2-7,TRBV7-2,.,.,TGTGCCAGCAGCACGAAAGAGAGCACGGGACTGCACTACGAGCAGTACTTC,CASSTKESTGLHYEQYF
TRBJ2-1,TRBV19,.,TRBD2,TGTGCCAGTAGTACCCGGACTAGCGGGAGTCTATTAAGTGAGCAGTTCTTC,CASSTRTSGSLLSEQFF
TRBJ1-4,TRBV12-3/TRBV12-4,.,.,TGTGCCAGCAGTTTGCAGGGGAGAAATGAAAAACTGTTTTTT,CASSLQGRNEKLFF
TRBJ1-1,TRBV19,few,.,TGTGCCAGTAGTTATTGGGTACAGGGCTGGACTGAAGCTTTCTTT,CASSYWVQGWTEAFF
TRBJ1-1,TRBV20-1,.,.,TGCAGTGCTACCGCCGGTGGGCCGAACACTGAAGCTTTCTTT,CSATAGGPNTEAFF
TRBJ1-1,TRBV11-2,.,TRBD1,TGTGCCAGCAGCCCATACAGGGGGAGCACTGAAGCTTTCTTT,CASSPYRGSTEAFF
TRBJ2-1,TRBV6-1,few,TRBD2,TGTGCCAGCAGCACCGGGACTAGCGGGAGTTTTGGAGATGAGCAGTTCTTC,CASSTGTSGSFGDEQFF
TRBJ1-4,TRBV25-1,.,.,TGTGCCAGCAGTGACAGGGGTTTTAATGAAAAACTGTTTTTT,CASSDRGFNEKLFF
TRBJ1-5,TRBV28,many,.,TGTGCCAGCAGTTTTCTAATCGGGATAAATCAGCCCCAGCATTTT,CASSFLIGINQPQHF
TRBJ2-7,TRBV5-4,once,.,TGTGCCAGCAGCTTGGTACAGGGCTTCTCCTACGAGCAGTACTTC,CASSLVQGFSYEQYF
TRBJ1-1,TRBV9,few,.,TGTGCCAGCAGCGTAGGGCGGGGAACCACTGAAGCTTTCTTT,CASSVGRGTTEAFF